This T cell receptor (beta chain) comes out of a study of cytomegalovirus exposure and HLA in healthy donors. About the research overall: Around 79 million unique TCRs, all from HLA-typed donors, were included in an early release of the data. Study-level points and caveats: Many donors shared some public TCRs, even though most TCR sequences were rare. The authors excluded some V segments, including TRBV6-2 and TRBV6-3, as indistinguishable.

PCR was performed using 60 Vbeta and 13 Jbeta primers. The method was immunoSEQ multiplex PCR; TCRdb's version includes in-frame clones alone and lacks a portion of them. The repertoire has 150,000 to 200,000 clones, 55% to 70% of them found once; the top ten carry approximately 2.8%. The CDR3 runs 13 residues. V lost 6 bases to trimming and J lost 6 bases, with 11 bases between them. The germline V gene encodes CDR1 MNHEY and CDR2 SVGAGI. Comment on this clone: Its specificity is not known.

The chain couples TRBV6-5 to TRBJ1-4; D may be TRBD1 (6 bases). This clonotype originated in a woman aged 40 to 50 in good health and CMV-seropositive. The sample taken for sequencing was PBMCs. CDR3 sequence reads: CASRGQIDEKLFF. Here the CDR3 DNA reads TGTGCCAGCAGAGGACAGATTGATGAAAAACTGTTTTTT.